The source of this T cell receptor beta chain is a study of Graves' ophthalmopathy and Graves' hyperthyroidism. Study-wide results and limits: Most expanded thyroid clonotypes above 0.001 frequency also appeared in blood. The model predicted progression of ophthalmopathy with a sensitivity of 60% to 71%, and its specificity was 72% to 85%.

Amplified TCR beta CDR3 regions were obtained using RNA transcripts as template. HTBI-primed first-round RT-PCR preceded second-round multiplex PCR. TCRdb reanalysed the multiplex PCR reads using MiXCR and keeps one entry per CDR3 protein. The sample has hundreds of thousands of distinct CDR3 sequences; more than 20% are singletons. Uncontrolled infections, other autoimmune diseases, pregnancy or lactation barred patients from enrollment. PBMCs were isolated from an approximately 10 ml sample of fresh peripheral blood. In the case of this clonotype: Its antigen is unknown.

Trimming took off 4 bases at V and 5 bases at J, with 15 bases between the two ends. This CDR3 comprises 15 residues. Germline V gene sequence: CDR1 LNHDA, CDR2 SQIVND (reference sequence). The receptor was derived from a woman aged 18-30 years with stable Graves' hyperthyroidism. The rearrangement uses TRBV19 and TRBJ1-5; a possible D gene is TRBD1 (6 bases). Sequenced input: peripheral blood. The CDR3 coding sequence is TGTGCCAGTAGTACTTTTTGGGGGGCCGATCAGCCCCAGCATTTT. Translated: CASSTFWGADQPQHF.